These T cell receptor beta chains were read from a single sample in a study of CD8+ T cells in alopecia areata. Produced via immunoSEQ multiplex PCR; TCRdb's table is partial and in-frame only. The sample contains some 170,000 clones, approximately 52% of which appear only once. The sequencing here drew on CD4+ T cells sorted from blood, taken between weeks 55 and 65, from a patient treated with tofacitinib. The receptors come from a human donor with alopecia areata. CDR3s include the opening cysteine and the closing phenylalanine or tryptophan. A D gene is named only where the DNA matches it firmly. Not every row has a clone size; where given, it reads once, few, many or a size class.

NA | TRBJ2-3 | NA | TRBV7-2 | TGTGCCAGCAGCCCGAGATATAGCGCAGATACGCAGTATTTT | CASSPRYSADTQYF
NA | TRBJ2-5 | NA | TRBV16 | TGTGCCAGCAGCCAATGGGTGGGAGAGACCCAGTACTTC | CASSQWVGETQYF
NA | TRBJ1-2 | NA | TRBV29-1 | TGCAGCGTTGAAGCTCAGGGAAAGCATGGCTACACCTTC | CSVEAQGKHGYTF
NA | TRBJ1-5 | few | TRBV30 | TGTGCCTGGAGTGTACTCAGGGGCAGCAATCAGCCCCAGCATTTT | CAWSVLRGSNQPQHF
NA | TRBJ2-7 | NA | TRBV30 | TGTGCCTGGAGTGCGGACCTCAGACTCGAGCAGTACTTC | CAWSADLRLEQYF
NA | TRBJ2-1 | NA | TRBV11-2 | TGTGCCAGCAGGGGGCTTCGCTCCTACAATGAGCAGTTCTTC | CASRGLRSYNEQFF
NA | TRBJ2-1 | few | TRBV2 | TGTGCCAGCAGGGTCCAGCCTGGGGGCAATGAGCAGTTCTTC | CASRVQPGGNEQFF
NA | TRBJ1-2 | NA | TRBV5-6 | TGTGCCAGCAGCAAAGACAGGTCGGATGGCTACACCTTC | CASSKDRSDGYTF
TRBD2 | TRBJ2-1 | few | TRBV7-9 | TGTGCCAGCAGCTTATTGCCGGGGGGCAATGAGCAGTTCTTC | CASSLLPGGNEQFF
NA | TRBJ2-1 | NA | TRBV29-1 | TGCAGCGTTCTACCCGGGTACTACAATGAGCAGTTCTTC | CSVLPGYYNEQFF
NA | TRBJ1-2 | NA | TRBV10-3 | TGTGCCACTCACGGCGTCTATGGCTACACCTTC | CATHGVYGYTF
TRBD2 | TRBJ2-3 | few | TRBV6-5 | TGTGCCAGCAGTTACCGGGGAGGGACAGATACGCAGTATTTT | CASSYRGGTDTQYF
NA | TRBJ2-3 | NA | TRBV2 | TGTGCCAGCAGGAGGGACGGACAAGGCACAGATACGCAGTATTTT | CASRRDGQGTDTQYF
TRBD1 | TRBJ2-5 | few | TRBV4-1 | TGCGCCAGCAGCCAAGGGTCGGGACAGCAACAAGAGACCCAGTACTTC | CASSQGSGQQQETQYF
TRBD2 | TRBJ2-5 | few | TRBV29-1 | TGCAGCGTACCAAAGCCTCCACTAGCGGAGGAGACCCAGTACTTC | CSVPKPPLAEETQYF
NA | TRBJ1-2 | few | TRBV2 | TGTGCCAGCAGTTCCCTAAGCTATGGCTACACCTTC | CASSSLSYGYTF
NA | TRBJ1-1 | few | TRBV6-5 | TGTGCCAGCAGCATGGGACAGAACACTGAAGCTTTCTTT | CASSMGQNTEAFF
NA | TRBJ2-3 | NA | TRBV15 | TGTGCCACCAGCTCTCGGCAGGGAGGAACGCAGTATTTT | CATSSRQGGTQYF
NA | TRBJ2-1 | NA | TRBV2 | TGTGCCAGCAGCCCGTTGAATGAGCAGTTCTTC | CASSPLNEQFF
TRBD2 | TRBJ2-1 | NA | TRBV7-2 | TGTGCCAGCAGCTTACCGACTAGCTTGGCTCAGGCTGAGTTCTTC | CASSLPTSLAQAEFF
TRBD2 | TRBJ2-4 | NA | TRBV7-8 | TGTGCCAGCAGCTTAGTTAGCGGGGAAAACATTCAGTACTTC | CASSLVSGENIQYF
TRBD1 | TRBJ1-1 | NA | TRBV5-6 | TGTGCCAGCAGCCCGGGACAGGTCATCACTGAAGCTTTCTTT | CASSPGQVITEAFF
NA | TRBJ1-1 | few | TRBV30 | TGTGCCTGGAGTGTAGAGGGAGTGGTAAACACTGAAGCTTTCTTT | CAWSVEGVVNTEAFF
TRBD2 | TRBJ2-5 | NA | TRBV2 | TGTGCCAGCAGGGGACTAGCGGGGGGCCAGGGGACCCAGTACTTC | CASRGLAGGQGTQYF
TRBD1 | TRBJ2-5 | NA | TRBV7-2 | TGTGCCAGCAGAAGGGACAGGAGTCAAGAGACCCAGTACTTC | CASRRDRSQETQYF
TRBD1 | TRBJ2-5 | NA | TRBV7-8 | TGTGCCAGCAGCTTGTCCCTCACACAGGGGTATCAAGAGACCCAGTACTTC | CASSLSLTQGYQETQYF
NA | TRBJ1-2 | few | TRBV28 | TGTGCCAGCAGTCAAACCTCAGGGGCGGATGGCTACACCTTC | CASSQTSGADGYTF
NA | TRBJ2-2 | NA | TRBV4-2 | TGTGCCAGCAGCCAAGTTGGGTTGAACACCGGGGAGCTGTTTTTT | CASSQVGLNTGELFF
NA | TRBJ1-2 | NA | TRBV10-3 | TGTGCCATCAGTGAGGGGCAAAACTATGGCTACACCTTC | CAISEGQNYGYTF
NA | TRBJ1-5 | NA | TRBV4-1 | TGCGCCAGCAGCCAAGGTCTGGCCGCGGGGAGCAATCAGCCCCAGCATTTT | CASSQGLAAGSNQPQHF
TRBD1 | TRBJ1-2 | few | TRBV30 | TGTGCCTGGAGTGTACACAGGGGTGATGGCTACACCTTC | CAWSVHRGDGYTF